These T cell receptor beta chains were read from a single sample in a study of T cell responses to AZD1222 COVID-19 vaccine. Libraries were prepared by immunoSEQ multiplex PCR; TCRdb keeps only in-frame clonotypes and omits some of them. Of 75,000 to 100,000 clones in the sample, around 90% are singletons; the top ten hold about a quarter. Sequences were derived from peripheral blood, sampled on day 0 of AZD1222 vaccination. Receptor source: an adult in good health. The CDR3 runs from the conserved cysteine through the conserved F or W. D genes are given only for firm matches. Rows may omit the clone size; those that give it use once, few, many or a size class.

J | V | D | size | CDR3 | DNA
TRBJ2-7 | TRBV3-1/TRBV3-2 | NA | NA | CASSPTGVSYEQYF | TGTGCCAGCAGCCCCACCGGAGTATCCTACGAGCAGTACTTC
TRBJ2-7 | TRBV5-4 | NA | NA | CASSLEGTLAVQYF | TGTGCCAGCAGCTTGGAGGGGACGCTAGCAGTGCAGTACTTC
TRBJ2-3 | TRBV11-3 | NA | NA | CASSSAGRGGTQYF | TGTGCCAGCAGCTCGGCAGGGAGGGGGGGTACGCAGTATTTT
TRBJ2-3 | TRBV11-1 | TRBD2 | NA | CASSFRAGATDTQYF | TGTGCCAGCAGCTTCCGCGCGGGAGCCACAGATACGCAGTATTTT
TRBJ2-7 | TRBV6-5 | NA | NA | CASRPSDRSSYEQYF | TGTGCCAGCAGGCCCTCTGACAGGTCCTCCTACGAGCAGTACTTC
TRBJ2-1 | TRBV6-2/TRBV6-3 | NA | NA | CASSIQGYGDSYNEQFF | TGTGCCAGCAGTATACAGGGATATGGAGACTCCTACAATGAGCAGTTCTTC
TRBJ2-7 | TRBV7-9 | NA | NA | CASSLYRGIRVYEQYF | TGTGCCAGCAGCCTTTACCGAGGGATCCGAGTTTACGAGCAGTACTTC
TRBJ2-3 | TRBV9 | TRBD1 | NA | CASSTGGQDTQYF | TGTGCCAGCAGCACAGGGGGCCAAGATACGCAGTATTTT
TRBJ2-1 | TRBV7-2 | NA | once | CASSLDPRTVEQFF | TGTGCCAGCAGCTTAGACCCGCGGACAGTTGAGCAGTTCTTC
TRBJ2-7 | TRBV6-5 | NA | NA | CASSSIGGGSYEQYF | TGTGCCAGCAGTTCGATTGGGGGAGGCTCCTACGAGCAGTACTTC
TRBJ2-1 | TRBV9 | TRBD1 | NA | CASSATGGSSYNEQFF | TGTGCCAGCAGCGCAACAGGGGGGAGCTCCTACAATGAGCAGTTCTTC
TRBJ1-1 | TRBV6-5 | TRBD1 | once | CASSPSTGSGAEAFF | TGTGCCAGCAGTCCCTCGACAGGGAGTGGGGCTGAAGCTTTCTTT
TRBJ2-5 | TRBV24-1 | NA | NA | CATSDSGLGTQYF | TGTGCCACCAGTGATTCGGGCCTAGGGACCCAGTACTTC
TRBJ2-7 | TRBV28 | NA | NA | CASTVLGQEQYF | TGTGCCAGCACCGTTCTCGGACAGGAGCAGTACTTC
TRBJ2-1 | TRBV7-2 | TRBD1 | NA | CASSPGQGGYNEQFF | TGTGCCAGCAGCCCGGGACAGGGGGGGTACAATGAGCAGTTCTTC
TRBJ1-3 | TRBV7-2 | NA | NA | CASSLSNENTIYF | TGTGCCAGCAGCTTAAGCAACGAAAACACCATATATTTT
TRBJ1-5 | TRBV19 | NA | NA | CASNTAGQPQHF | TGTGCCAGTAATACGGCTGGCCAGCCCCAGCATTTT
TRBJ2-1 | TRBV11-2 | TRBD2 | NA | CASSQNLPTSGRGEQFF | TGTGCCAGCAGTCAAAATCTCCCGACTAGCGGGAGGGGTGAGCAGTTCTTC
TRBJ2-7 | TRBV24-1 | TRBD1 | once | CATSDLGETGVLGEQYF | TGTGCCACCAGTGATTTAGGCGAGACAGGGGTCCTCGGCGAGCAGTACTTC
TRBJ2-7 | TRBV21-1 | NA | once | CASSKPAGTGVRYEQYF | TGTGCCAGCAGCAAACCCGCCGGGACAGGGGTCAGGTACGAGCAGTACTTC
TRBJ1-2 | TRBV15 | NA | NA | CATSREGITHGYTF | TGTGCCACCAGCAGAGAGGGAATCACTCATGGCTACACCTTC
TRBJ2-3 | TRBV19 | NA | NA | CASSIRGTQYF | TGTGCCAGTAGTATAAGAGGGACGCAGTATTTT
TRBJ2-5 | TRBV7-6 | NA | NA | CASSHGETQYF | TGTGCCAGCAGCCACGGGGAGACCCAGTACTTC
TRBJ2-3 | TRBV28 | TRBD2 | NA | CASSLAGEVTDTQYF | TGTGCCAGCAGTCTAGCGGGAGAGGTTACAGATACGCAGTATTTT
TRBJ2-5 | TRBV3-1/TRBV3-2 | NA | NA | CASSQDFTRARGLMGQYF | TGTGCCAGCAGCCAAGATTTTACTCGGGCTAGGGGCTTGATGGGCCAGTACTTC
TRBJ2-1 | TRBV19 | NA | NA | CAKIEVWRNEQFF | TGTGCCAAAATCGAGGTCTGGCGGAATGAGCAGTTCTTC
TRBJ2-2 | TRBV28 | TRBD1 | NA | CASSLDLGTGNTGELFF | TGTGCCAGCAGTTTAGACCTCGGGACAGGGAACACCGGGGAGCTGTTTTTT
TRBJ2-7 | TRBV27 | NA | NA | CASSLLGGDEQYF | TGTGCCAGCAGTTTATTAGGGGGGGACGAGCAGTACTTC
TRBJ2-7 | TRBV4-2 | TRBD2 | NA | CASSPLASGKAVEQYF | TGTGCCAGCAGCCCGCTGGCCAGCGGGAAAGCGGTCGAGCAGTACTTC
TRBJ2-5 | TRBV7-9 | NA | NA | CASKKGQGPGGETQYF | TGTGCCAGCAAAAAAGGACAGGGCCCCGGGGGGGAGACCCAGTACTTC
TRBJ2-7 | TRBV6-1 | NA | once | CASSELSIYEQYF | TGTGCCAGCAGTGAACTTTCAATCTACGAGCAGTACTTC
TRBJ1-3 | TRBV19 | NA | NA | CASSQTGIGSGNTIYF | TGTGCCAGTAGCCAGACCGGGATCGGGAGTGGAAACACCATATATTTT
TRBJ2-3 | TRBV7-9 | NA | NA | CASSLDSDTQYF | TGTGCCAGCAGCTTAGACTCAGATACGCAGTATTTT
TRBJ2-2 | TRBV3-1/TRBV3-2 | TRBD2 | NA | CASSQGWTSGRDGTGELFF | TGTGCCAGCAGCCAAGGGTGGACTAGCGGGAGGGACGGCACCGGGGAGCTGTTTTTT
TRBJ1-3 | TRBV5-1 | NA | NA | CASSLGAFGNTIYF | TGCGCCAGCAGCTTGGGGGCGTTTGGAAACACCATATATTTT
TRBJ2-7 | TRBV19 | TRBD1 | NA | CASSDRVSYEQYF | TGTGCCAGTAGCGACAGGGTCTCCTACGAGCAGTACTTC
TRBJ2-1 | TRBV7-3 | NA | NA | CASSPQNGYNEQFF | TGTGCCAGCAGCCCCCAGAACGGGTACAATGAGCAGTTCTTC
TRBJ1-2 | TRBV28 | TRBD1 | NA | CASSVTGSESNYGYTF | TGTGCCAGCAGTGTGACAGGGTCGGAGTCTAACTATGGCTACACCTTC
TRBJ1-1 | TRBV19 | TRBD1 | once | CASTPGGGSGGMANTEAFF | TGTGCCAGTACCCCGGGAGGGGGCTCAGGAGGTATGGCGAACACTGAAGCTTTCTTT